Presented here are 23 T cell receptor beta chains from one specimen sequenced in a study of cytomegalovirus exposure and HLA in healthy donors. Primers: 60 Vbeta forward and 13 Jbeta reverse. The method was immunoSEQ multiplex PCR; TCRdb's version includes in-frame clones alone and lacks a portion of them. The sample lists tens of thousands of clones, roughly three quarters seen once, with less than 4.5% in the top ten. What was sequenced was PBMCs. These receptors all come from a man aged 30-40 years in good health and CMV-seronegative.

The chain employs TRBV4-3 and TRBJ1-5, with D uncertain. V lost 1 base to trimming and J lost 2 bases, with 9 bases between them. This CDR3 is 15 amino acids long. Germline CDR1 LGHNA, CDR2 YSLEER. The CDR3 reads CASSQGEKGNQPQHF. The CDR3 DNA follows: TGCGCCAGCAGCCAAGGGGAGAAAGGCAATCAGCCCCAGCATTTT.

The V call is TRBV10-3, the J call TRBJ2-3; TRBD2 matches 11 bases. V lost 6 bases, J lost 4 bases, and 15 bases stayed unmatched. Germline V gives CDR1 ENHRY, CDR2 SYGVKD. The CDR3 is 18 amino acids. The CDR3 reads CAIRDPGLAGGNPDTQYF. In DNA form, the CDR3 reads TGTGCCATCAGAGACCCCGGGCTAGCGGGAGGCAATCCAGATACGCAGTATTTT.

The CDR3 DNA reads TGCGCCAGCTGCAAGACAGGGGGGTACCAAGAGACCCAGTACTTC. Protein product: CASCKTGGYQETQYF. The rearrangement links TRBV5-1 to TRBJ2-5, with 9 bases identical to TRBD1. V lost 7 bases, J lost 0 bases, and 7 bases stayed unmatched. The germline V gene has CDR1 SGHRS and CDR2 YFSETQ. The CDR3 is made up of 15 amino acids.

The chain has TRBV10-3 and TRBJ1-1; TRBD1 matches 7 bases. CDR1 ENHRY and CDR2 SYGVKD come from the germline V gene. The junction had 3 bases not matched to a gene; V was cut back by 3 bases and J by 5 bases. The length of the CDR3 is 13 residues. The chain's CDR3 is CAISDQQGTEAFF. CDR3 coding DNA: TGTGCCATCAGTGACCAACAGGGGACTGAAGCTTTCTTT.

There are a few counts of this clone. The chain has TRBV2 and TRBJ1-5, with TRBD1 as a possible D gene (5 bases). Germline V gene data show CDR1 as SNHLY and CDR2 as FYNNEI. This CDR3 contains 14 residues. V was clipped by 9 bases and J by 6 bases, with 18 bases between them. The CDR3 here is CASRWGGSGQPQHF. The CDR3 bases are TGTGCCAGTCGATGGGGGGGGTCAGGTCAGCCCCAGCATTTT.

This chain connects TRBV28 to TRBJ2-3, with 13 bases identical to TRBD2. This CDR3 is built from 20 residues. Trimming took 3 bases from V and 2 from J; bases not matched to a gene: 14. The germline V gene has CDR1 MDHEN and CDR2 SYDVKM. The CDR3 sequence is CASSFTGTSGIRGHTDTQYF. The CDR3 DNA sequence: TGTGCCAGCAGTTTTACCGGGACTAGCGGGATCAGAGGACACACAGATACGCAGTATTTT.

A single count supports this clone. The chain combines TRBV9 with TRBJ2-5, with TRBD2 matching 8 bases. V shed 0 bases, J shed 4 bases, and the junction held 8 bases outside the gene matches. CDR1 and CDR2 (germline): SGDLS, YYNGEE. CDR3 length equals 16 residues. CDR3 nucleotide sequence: TGTGCCAGCAGCGTAGGAGAGGCGGGGGGAAGAGAGACCCAGTACTTC. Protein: CASSVGEAGGRETQYF.

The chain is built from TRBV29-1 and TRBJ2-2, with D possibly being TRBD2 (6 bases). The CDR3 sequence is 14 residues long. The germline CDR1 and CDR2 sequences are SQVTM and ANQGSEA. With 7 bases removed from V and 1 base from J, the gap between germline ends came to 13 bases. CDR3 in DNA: TGCAGCGCATTCCCGGGACTGAACACCGGGGAGCTGTTTTTT. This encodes CSAFPGLNTGELFF.

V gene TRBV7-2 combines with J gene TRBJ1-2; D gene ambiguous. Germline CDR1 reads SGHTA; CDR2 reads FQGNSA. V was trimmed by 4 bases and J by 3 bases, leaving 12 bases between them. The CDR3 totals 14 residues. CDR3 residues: CASSSPGSYYGYTF. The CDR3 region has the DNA TGTGCCAGCAGCTCCCCCGGGTCTTACTATGGCTACACCTTC.

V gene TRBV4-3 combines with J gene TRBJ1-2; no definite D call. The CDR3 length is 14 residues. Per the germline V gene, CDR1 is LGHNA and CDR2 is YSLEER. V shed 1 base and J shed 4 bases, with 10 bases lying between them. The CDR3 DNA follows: TGCGCCAGCAGCCAAGTAGAGGGCCTCTATGGCTACACCTTC. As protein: CASSQVEGLYGYTF.

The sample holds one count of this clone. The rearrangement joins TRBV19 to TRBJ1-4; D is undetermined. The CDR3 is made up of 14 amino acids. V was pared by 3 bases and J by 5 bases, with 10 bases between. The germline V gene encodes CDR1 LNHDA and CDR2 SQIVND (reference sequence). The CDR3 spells CASSMGQQNEKLFF. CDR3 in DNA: TGTGCCAGTAGTATGGGCCAACAAAATGAAAAACTGTTTTTT.

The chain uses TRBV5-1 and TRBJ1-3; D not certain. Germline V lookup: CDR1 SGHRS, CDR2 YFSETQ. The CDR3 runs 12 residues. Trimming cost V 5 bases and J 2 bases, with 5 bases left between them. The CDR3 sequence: CASSTTGNTIYF. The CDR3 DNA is TGCGCCAGCAGTACAACTGGAAACACCATATATTTT.

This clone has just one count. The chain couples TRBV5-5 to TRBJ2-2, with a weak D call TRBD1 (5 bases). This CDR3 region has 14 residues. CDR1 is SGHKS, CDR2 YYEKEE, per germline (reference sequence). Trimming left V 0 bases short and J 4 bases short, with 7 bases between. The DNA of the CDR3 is TGTGCCAGCAGCTTGGATCAGGGCACCGGGGAGCTGTTTTTT. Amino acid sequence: CASSLDQGTGELFF. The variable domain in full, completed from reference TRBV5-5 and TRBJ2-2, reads DAGVTQSPTHLIKTRGQQVTLRCSPISGHKSVSWYQQVLGQGPQFIFQYYEKEERGRGNFPDRFSARQFPNYSSELNVNALLLGDSALYLCASSLDQGTGELFFGEGSRLTVL.

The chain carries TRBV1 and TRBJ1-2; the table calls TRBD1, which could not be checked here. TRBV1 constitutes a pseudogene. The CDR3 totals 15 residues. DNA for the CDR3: TGCACCAGCAGTGGTCCATTGCAGACTAACTATGGCTACACCTTC. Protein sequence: CTSSGPLQTNYGYTF.

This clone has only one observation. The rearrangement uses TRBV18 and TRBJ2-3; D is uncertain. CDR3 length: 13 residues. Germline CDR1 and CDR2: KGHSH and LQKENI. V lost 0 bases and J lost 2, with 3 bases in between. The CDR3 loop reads CASSPPHTDTQYF. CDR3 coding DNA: TGTGCCAGCTCACCACCCCACACAGATACGCAGTATTTT.

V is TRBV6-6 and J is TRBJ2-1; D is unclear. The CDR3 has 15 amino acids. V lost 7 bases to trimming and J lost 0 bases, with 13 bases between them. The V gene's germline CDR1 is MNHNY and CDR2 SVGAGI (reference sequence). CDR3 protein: CASTSSGFSYNEQFF. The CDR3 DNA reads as TGTGCCAGCACCTCTTCCGGGTTCTCCTACAATGAGCAGTTCTTC.

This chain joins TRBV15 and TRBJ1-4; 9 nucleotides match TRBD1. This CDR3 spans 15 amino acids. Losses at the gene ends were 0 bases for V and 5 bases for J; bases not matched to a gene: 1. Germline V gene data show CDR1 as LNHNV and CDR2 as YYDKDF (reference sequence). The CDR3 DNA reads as TGTGCCACCAGCAGAGAAGGGACAGGGAATGAAAAACTGTTTTTT. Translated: CATSREGTGNEKLFF.

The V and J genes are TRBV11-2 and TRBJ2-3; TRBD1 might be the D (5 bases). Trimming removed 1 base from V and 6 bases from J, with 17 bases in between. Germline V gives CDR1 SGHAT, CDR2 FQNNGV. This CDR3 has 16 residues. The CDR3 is CASSLGRLQAEDTQYF. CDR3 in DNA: TGTGCCAGCAGCTTAGGTCGGTTACAGGCTGAGGATACGCAGTATTTT.

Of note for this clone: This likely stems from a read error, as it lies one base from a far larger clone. The CDR3 nucleotides are TGTGCCAGCAGCTTAGGCGGCCTACTAACGTCAGAGACCCAGTACTTC. Translation: CASSLGGLLTSETQYF. The V gene is TRBV7-6, the J gene TRBJ2-5; D call uncertain. CDR3 size: 16 residues. CDR1 and CDR2 (germline): SGHVS, FNYEAQ. Trimming took 1 base from V and 4 from J, leaving 16 bases between them.

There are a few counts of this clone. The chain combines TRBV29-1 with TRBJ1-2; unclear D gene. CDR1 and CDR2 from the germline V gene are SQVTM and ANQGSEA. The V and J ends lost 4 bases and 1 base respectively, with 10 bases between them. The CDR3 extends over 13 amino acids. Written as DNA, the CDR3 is TGCAGCGTTGTGGGCGATAGTAACTATGGCTACACCTTC. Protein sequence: CSVVGDSNYGYTF.

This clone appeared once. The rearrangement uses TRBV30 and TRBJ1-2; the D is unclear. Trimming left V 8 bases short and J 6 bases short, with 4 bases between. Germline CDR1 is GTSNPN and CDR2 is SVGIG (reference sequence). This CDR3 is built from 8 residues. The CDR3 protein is CAQNGYTF. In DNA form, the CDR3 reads TGTGCCCAGAATGGCTACACCTTC.

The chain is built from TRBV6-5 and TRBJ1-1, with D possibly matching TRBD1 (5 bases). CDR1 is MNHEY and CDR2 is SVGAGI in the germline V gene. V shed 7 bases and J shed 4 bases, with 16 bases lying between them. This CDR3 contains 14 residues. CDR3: CASTRGEGTTEAFF. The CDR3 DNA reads TGTGCCAGCACCCGGGGGGAGGGTACCACTGAAGCTTTCTTT.

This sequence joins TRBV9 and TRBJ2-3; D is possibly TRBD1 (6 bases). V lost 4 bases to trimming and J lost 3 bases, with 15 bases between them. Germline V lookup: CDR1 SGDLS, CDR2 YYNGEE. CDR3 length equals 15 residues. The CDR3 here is CASSPNRVRTDTQYF. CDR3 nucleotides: TGTGCCAGCAGCCCCAACAGGGTTCGGACAGATACGCAGTATTTT. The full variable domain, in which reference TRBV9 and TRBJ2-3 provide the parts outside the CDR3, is DSGVTQTPKHLITATGQRVTLRCSPRSGDLSVYWYQQSLDQGLQFLIQYYNGEERAKGNILERFSAQQFPDLHSELNLSSLELGDSALYFCASSPNRVRTDTQYFGPGTRLTVL.